Presented here are 12 T cell receptor beta chains from one specimen sequenced in a study of T cells in Graves' hyperthyroidism and ophthalmopathy. From RNA transcripts, TCR beta CDR3 regions were amplified. Researchers ran a first-round RT-PCR on the TCR CDR3 using the HTBI primer set. TCRdb re-analysed the multiplex PCR reads in MiXCR, keeping a single row per CDR3 protein. This repertoire shows about 580,000 distinct CDR3 sequences, about 15% found once; its top ten account for roughly 6.2%. Sequencing was done on a sample of blood. These receptors were taken from a woman younger than 45 with Graves' hyperthyroidism that later progressed to Graves' ophthalmopathy.

In its sample, this clonotype was seen many times. This rearrangement joins TRBV3-1 to TRBJ1-5; 8 positions agree with TRBD1. This CDR3 comprises 17 residues. CDR1 LGHDT and CDR2 YNNKEL come from the germline V gene (reference sequence). The V segment lost 1 base and the J segment 5 bases; nucleotides outside the gene matches: 10. The CDR3 coding sequence is TGTGCCAGCAGCCAAGGGCGCTCAGGGGGCAGTGATCAGCCCCAGCATTTT. Translating it yields CASSQGRSGGSDQPQHF.

In this sample, this clonotype turned up a few times. The J gene is TRBJ2-1, the V gene TRBV6-1; 8 bases match TRBD2. V was pared by 8 bases and J by 2 bases, with 5 bases of the junction left unmatched. Looked up from germline, CDR1 is MNHNS and CDR2 is SASEGT. The length of the CDR3 is 14 residues. CDR3 sequence (DNA): TGTGCCAGCCTGCCGGGACTAGCCTACAATGAGCAGTTCTTC. This translates into CASLPGLAYNEQFF.

The table lists this clonotype with many counts. This rearrangement joins TRBV3-1 to TRBJ2-1, with 14 bases identical to TRBD2. Losses at the gene ends were 3 bases for V and 4 bases for J; bases not matched to a gene: 14. Per the germline V gene, CDR1 is LGHDT and CDR2 is YNNKEL (reference sequence). The CDR3 runs 20 residues. The CDR3 nucleotides read TGTGCCAGCAGCCACGTGACTAGCGGGAGGGTCATGTCAAGGTACAATGAGCAGTTCTTC. It codes for CASSHVTSGRVMSRYNEQFF.

This clonotype was seen many times. The rearrangement uses TRBV10-3 and TRBJ1-3; no definite D call. Germline V gene lookup returns CDR1 ENHRY and CDR2 SYGVKD. V dropped 0 bases and J dropped 0 bases, with 9 bases sitting between them. This CDR3 has 16 residues. In DNA form, the CDR3 reads TGTGCCATCAGTGAGTCGGAGCTTAACTCTGGAAACACCATATATTTT. Its protein product is CAISESELNSGNTIYF.

This clonotype has more than one count but fewer than ten. The rearrangement links TRBV6-5 to TRBJ1-2, with 8 nucleotides matching TRBD1. Unmatched junction bases numbered 4, after V lost 0 bases and J lost 4 bases. CDR3 length equals 15 residues. CDR1 MNHEY and CDR2 SVGAGI come from the germline V gene. In nucleotides, the CDR3 is TGTGCCAGCAGTTACTCGGCAGGGGGCCTCTATGGCTACACCTTC. This codes for CASSYSAGGLYGYTF.

This clonotype was detected only a few times. The chain combines TRBV7-8 with TRBJ2-7; the D gene is possibly TRBD1 (5 bases). The V end lost 0 bases, the J end lost 6 bases, and 15 bases lay between the germline ends. The CDR3 has 15 amino acids. CDR1 SGHVS and CDR2 FQNEAQ come from the germline V gene. CDR3 amino acids: CASSLAGATLGEQYF. CDR3 nucleotides: TGTGCCAGCAGCTTAGCAGGGGCGACTCTGGGCGAGCAGTACTTC.

This clonotype came up many times. This chain uses TRBV28 with TRBJ2-7; D gene unclear. V lost 3 bases and J 5 bases, leaving 5 bases between the germline ends. Germline V gene sequence: CDR1 MDHEN, CDR2 SYDVKM. The CDR3 loop spans 11 amino acids. Here the CDR3 DNA reads TGTGCCAGCAGTTTGGTAAACGAGCAGTACTTC. This gives the protein CASSLVNEQYF.

V usage is TRBV19 and J usage is TRBJ1-1; D unresolved. The CDR3 is 11 residues long. CDR1 LNHDA and CDR2 SQIVND come from the germline V gene (reference sequence). Trimming took 7 bases from V and 4 from J, leaving 7 bases between them. The CDR3 here is CASNYGTEAFF. The CDR3 DNA sequence: TGTGCCAGTAACTACGGCACTGAAGCTTTCTTT.

This clonotype was seen a handful of times. CDR3 sequence (DNA): TGTGCCAGCAGCCCCCCGGACAGGGTACGTGATACGCAGTATTTT. Encoded protein: CASSPPDRVRDTQYF. This chain connects TRBV7-9 to TRBJ2-3; 8 bases map to TRBD1. The CDR3 is made up of 15 amino acids. V trimming: 5 bases; J trimming: 6 bases; junction bases outside the gene matches: 10. In germline, CDR1 is SEHNR, CDR2 FQNEAQ (reference sequence).

For this clonotype: A single base separates this from a much larger clone, so it may be a read error. It is likely a read error, because the conserved phenylalanine at the end of the CDR3 is missing. The rearrangement links TRBV9 to TRBJ2-7; 10 nucleotides agree with TRBD1. Germline CDR1 SGDLS, CDR2 YYNGEE. Unmatched junction bases numbered 2, after V lost 3 bases and J lost 2 bases. The CDR3 runs 14 residues. The CDR3 region is CASSAGQGPYEQYL. The CDR3 DNA reads TGTGCCAGCAGCGCGGGACAGGGGCCCTACGAGCAGTACTTG.

The chain uses TRBV4-2 and TRBJ1-4; a possible D gene is TRBD1 (6 bases). In germline, CDR1 is LGHNA, CDR2 YNFKEQ. V lost 3 bases, J lost 4 bases, and 15 bases lay in between. CDR3 length: 16 amino acids. The CDR3: CASSQAAGALNEKLFF. The DNA for the CDR3 is TGTGCCAGCAGCCAGGCAGCAGGGGCCCTTAATGAAAAACTGTTTTTT.

Note on this clonotype: A much larger clone differs from this one at a single base, so this may be a read error. J is TRBJ1-5 and V is TRBV7-8, with TRBD1 as a possible D gene (6 bases). This CDR3 contains 15 residues. The germline CDR1 and CDR2 sequences are SGHVS and FQNEAQ. CDR3 DNA sequence: TGTGCCAGCAGCTTAAGCCGGACAGATAATCAGCCCCACCATTTT. Protein sequence: CASSLSRTDNQPHHF.